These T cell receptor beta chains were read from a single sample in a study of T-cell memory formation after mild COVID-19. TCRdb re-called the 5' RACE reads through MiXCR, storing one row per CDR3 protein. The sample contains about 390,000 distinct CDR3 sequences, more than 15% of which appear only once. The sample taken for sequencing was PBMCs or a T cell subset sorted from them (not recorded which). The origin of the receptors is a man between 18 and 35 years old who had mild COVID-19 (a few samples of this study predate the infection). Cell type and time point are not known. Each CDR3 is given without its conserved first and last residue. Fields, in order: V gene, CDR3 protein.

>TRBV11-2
ASSSAGDGRY
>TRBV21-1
ASSKTGRRSPLH
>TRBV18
ASSPFSDRDGYT
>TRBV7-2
ASSLYGAFTGELF
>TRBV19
ASSTTRTDPPH
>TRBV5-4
ASSIRAFPYEQY
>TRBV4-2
ASSQDAGLAGAAGELF
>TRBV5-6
ASSLRFGGPYGYT
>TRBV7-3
DSSLVGWDNSPLH
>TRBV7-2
ASSSLGPLAVQETQY